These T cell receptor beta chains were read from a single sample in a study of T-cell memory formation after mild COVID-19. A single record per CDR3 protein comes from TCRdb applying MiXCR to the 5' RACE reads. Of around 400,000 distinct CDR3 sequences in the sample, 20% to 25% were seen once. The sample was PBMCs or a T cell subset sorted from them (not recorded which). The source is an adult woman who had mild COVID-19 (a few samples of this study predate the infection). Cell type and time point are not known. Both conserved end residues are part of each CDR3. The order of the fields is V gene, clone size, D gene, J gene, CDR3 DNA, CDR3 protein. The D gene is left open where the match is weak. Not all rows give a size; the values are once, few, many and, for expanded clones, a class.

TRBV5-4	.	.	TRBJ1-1	TGTGCCAGCCGCGGGGAACAGGAAGCAGAAGCTTTCTTT	CASRGEQEAEAFF
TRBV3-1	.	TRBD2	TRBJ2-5	TGTGCCAGCAGTCTTGAGATACTAGCGGGAGGCGGAGAGACCCAGTACTTC	CASSLEILAGGGETQYF
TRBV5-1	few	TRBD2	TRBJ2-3	TGCGCCAGCAGCCTCCCTCCCGCGGGGGTGTACACAGATACGCAGTATTTT	CASSLPPAGVYTDTQYF
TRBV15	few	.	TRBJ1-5	TGTGCCAGTCAACAGGGCAATCAGCCCCAGCATTTT	CASQQGNQPQHF
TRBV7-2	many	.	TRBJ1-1	TGTGCCAGCAGGAGAGGGGACAACACTGAAGCTTTCTTT	CASRRGDNTEAFF
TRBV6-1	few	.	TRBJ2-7	TGTGCCAGCAGTGTGGGCAGGGGAGGTTACTACGAGCAGTACTTC	CASSVGRGGYYEQYF
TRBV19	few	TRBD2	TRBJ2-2	TGTGCCAGTCACTCCGGGACTACCACCGGGGAGCTGTTTTTT	CASHSGTTTGELFF
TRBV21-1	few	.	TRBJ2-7	TGTGCCAGCAGCACCACGCCTGGACTGTCCTACGAGCAGTACTTC	CASSTTPGLSYEQYF
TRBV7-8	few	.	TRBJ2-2	TGTGCCAGCAAGAGAGGGAGCACCGGGGAGCTGTTTTTT	CASKRGSTGELFF
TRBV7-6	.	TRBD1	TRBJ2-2	TGTGCCAGCAGCTCCGCCAATCCACAGGGGGTATCGAACACCGGGGAGCTGTTTTTT	CASSSANPQGVSNTGELFF
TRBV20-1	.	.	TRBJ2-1	TGCAGTGCTAACGGGGCCCATGAGCAGTTCTTC	CSANGAHEQFF
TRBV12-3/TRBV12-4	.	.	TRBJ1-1	TGTGCCAGCAACGATCACGGGGAAGCTTTCTTT	CASNDHGEAFF
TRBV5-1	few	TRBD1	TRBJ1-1	TGCGCCAGCAGCTCTGGACAGGGGACGGGCACTGAAGCTTTCTTT	CASSSGQGTGTEAFF
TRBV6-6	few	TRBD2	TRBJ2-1	TGTGCCAGCAGCTATACGGTGGCTAGCGGGACCAATGAGCAGTTCTTC	CASSYTVASGTNEQFF
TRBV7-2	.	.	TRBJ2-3	TGTGCCAGCAGCTTAGTTCCCGGCACAGATACGCAGTATTTT	CASSLVPGTDTQYF
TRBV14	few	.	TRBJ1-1	TGTGCCAGCAGCCAAGTCCGGGGTTTGGTGAACACTGAAGCTTTCTTT	CASSQVRGLVNTEAFF
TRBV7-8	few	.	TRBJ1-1	TGTGCCAGCAGCTCGGGCCCTCTGGATGGGGGCACTGAAGCTTTCTTT	CASSSGPLDGGTEAFF
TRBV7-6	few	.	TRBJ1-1	TGTGCCGGCAGCGGATCAGGGTCGCGCACTGAAGCTTTCTTT	CAGSGSGSRTEAFF
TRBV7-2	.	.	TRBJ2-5	TGTGCCAGCAGCTCTCCTAGCGCCCCGCAGGAGACCCAGTACTTC	CASSSPSAPQETQYF
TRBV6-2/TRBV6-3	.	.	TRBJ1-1	TGTGCCAGCAGTTACGTGGTGAACACTGAAGCTTTCTTT	CASSYVVNTEAFF
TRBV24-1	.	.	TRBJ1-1	TGTGCCACTCGGACGGCTAACACTGAAGCTTTCTTT	CATRTANTEAFF
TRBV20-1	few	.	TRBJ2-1	TGCAGTGCTAGTCAGGGGCCCCTGGTGGGCCCTTACAATGAGCAGTTCTTC	CSASQGPLVGPYNEQFF
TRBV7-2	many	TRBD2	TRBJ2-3	TGTGCCAGCAGCTCGATACTAGCGGGGTCGGTCACAGATACGCAGTATTTT	CASSSILAGSVTDTQYF
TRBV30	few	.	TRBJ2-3	TGTGCCTGGCGCCCGAATAGGAGAAAGCGCGATACGCAGTATTTT	CAWRPNRRKRDTQYF
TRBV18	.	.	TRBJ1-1	TGTGCCAGCTCACCACGGGTTCCGGGGGCGAACACTGAAGCTTTCTTT	CASSPRVPGANTEAFF
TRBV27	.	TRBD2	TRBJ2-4	TGTGCCAGCAGTTGGGGGACTAGAACCAAAAACATTCAGTACTTC	CASSWGTRTKNIQYF
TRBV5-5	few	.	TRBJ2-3	TGTGCCAGCAGCCACGGATTGCGAGATGGGGGAGATACGCAGTATTTT	CASSHGLRDGGDTQYF
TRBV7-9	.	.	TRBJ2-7	TGTGCCAGCAGCCTTGGGGCAACGAGCTCCTACGAGCAGTACTTC	CASSLGATSSYEQYF
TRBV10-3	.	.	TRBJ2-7	TGTGCTAGTCGGGTCCAGGTCCCCTACGAGCAGTACTTC	CASRVQVPYEQYF
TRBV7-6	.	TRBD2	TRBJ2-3	TGTGCCAGCAGCACTAGCGGGGGAACAGATACGCAGTATTTT	CASSTSGGTDTQYF
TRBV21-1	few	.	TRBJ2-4	TGTGCCAGAGAGAGGGGGTACCTGAACAAAAACATTCAGTACTTC	CARERGYLNKNIQYF
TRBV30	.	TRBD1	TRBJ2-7	TGTGCCTGGAGTACAACGGGACAGGGGTTCGCGCAGTACTTC	CAWSTTGQGFAQYF
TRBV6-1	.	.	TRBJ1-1	TGTGCCAGCAGTGATGCCCTACGGGGAGGTAGGACTGAAGCTTTCTTT	CASSDALRGGRTEAFF
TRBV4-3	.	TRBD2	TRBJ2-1	TGCGCCAGCAGCCAAGCTGGACTAGCGGAGCACAATGAGCAGTTCTTC	CASSQAGLAEHNEQFF
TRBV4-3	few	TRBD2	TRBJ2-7	TGCGCCAGCAGCCAAGATTCTAGCGGGAGCTTCAGCTCCTACGAGCAGTACTTC	CASSQDSSGSFSSYEQYF
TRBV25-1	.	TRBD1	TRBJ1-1	TGTGCCAGCAGTGAATGGGACAGGGTCACTGAAGCTTTCTTT	CASSEWDRVTEAFF
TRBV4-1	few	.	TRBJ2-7	TGCGCCAGCAGCCGCTACCTGGAGGCCTACGAGCAGTACTTC	CASSRYLEAYEQYF
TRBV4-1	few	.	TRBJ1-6	TGCGCCAGCAGCCAAGATAACGGGGTTAATTCACCCCTCCACTTT	CASSQDNGVNSPLHF
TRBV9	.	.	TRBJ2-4	TGTGCCAGCAGCCCCCGGGACGCGCATAACATTCAGTACTTC	CASSPRDAHNIQYF
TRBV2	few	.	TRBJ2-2	TGTGCCAGCAGTCCGGGATACACAAACACCGGGGAGCTGTTTTTT	CASSPGYTNTGELFF
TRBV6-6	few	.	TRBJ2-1	TGTGCCAGCCAGGGCCCCCCTGAGCAGTTCTTC	CASQGPPEQFF
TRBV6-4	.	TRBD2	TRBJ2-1	TGTGCCAGCAGTGACTCTAGCGGGGGGGCCAATGAGCAGTTCTTC	CASSDSSGGANEQFF
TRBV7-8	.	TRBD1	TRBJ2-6	TGTGCCAGCACCCGGACAGGGGGCTCCTCTGGGGCCAACGTCCTGACTTTC	CASTRTGGSSGANVLTF
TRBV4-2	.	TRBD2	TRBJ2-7	TGTGCCAGCAGCCAAGATTCGGGGGCTAGCGGGGTCTACGAGCAGTACTTC	CASSQDSGASGVYEQYF
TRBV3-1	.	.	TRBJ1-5	TGTGCCAGCAGCCAAGATCCCACTAATAGCAATCAGCCCCAGCATTTT	CASSQDPTNSNQPQHF
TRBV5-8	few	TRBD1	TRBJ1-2	TGTGCCAGCAGCTCTGTATCGGACAGGTTACGATATGGCTACACCTTC	CASSSVSDRLRYGYTF
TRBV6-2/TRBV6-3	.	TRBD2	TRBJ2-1	TGTGCCAGCAGCCGTTACGGGCTAGCGGGAGATCGGGACAATGAGCAGTTCTTC	CASSRYGLAGDRDNEQFF
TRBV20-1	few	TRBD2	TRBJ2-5	TGCAGTGCTAGAGATCTAGCGGGAGGATACCAAGAGACCCAGTACTTC	CSARDLAGGYQETQYF
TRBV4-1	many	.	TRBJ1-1	TGCGCCAGCAGCCAAGATGGCAGGGGGAACACTGAAGCTTTCTTT	CASSQDGRGNTEAFF
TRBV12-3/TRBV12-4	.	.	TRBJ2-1	TGTGCCAGCAGTTTTGGGTTCACCCGCTCCTACAATGAGCAGTTCTTC	CASSFGFTRSYNEQFF
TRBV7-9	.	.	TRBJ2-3	TGTGCCAGCAGCTCCCAGCGGGGCACAGATACGCAGTATTTT	CASSSQRGTDTQYF
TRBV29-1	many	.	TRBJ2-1	TGCAGCGTTGAAGATCTGTCAGGGAGGATGAATGAGCAGTTCTTC	CSVEDLSGRMNEQFF